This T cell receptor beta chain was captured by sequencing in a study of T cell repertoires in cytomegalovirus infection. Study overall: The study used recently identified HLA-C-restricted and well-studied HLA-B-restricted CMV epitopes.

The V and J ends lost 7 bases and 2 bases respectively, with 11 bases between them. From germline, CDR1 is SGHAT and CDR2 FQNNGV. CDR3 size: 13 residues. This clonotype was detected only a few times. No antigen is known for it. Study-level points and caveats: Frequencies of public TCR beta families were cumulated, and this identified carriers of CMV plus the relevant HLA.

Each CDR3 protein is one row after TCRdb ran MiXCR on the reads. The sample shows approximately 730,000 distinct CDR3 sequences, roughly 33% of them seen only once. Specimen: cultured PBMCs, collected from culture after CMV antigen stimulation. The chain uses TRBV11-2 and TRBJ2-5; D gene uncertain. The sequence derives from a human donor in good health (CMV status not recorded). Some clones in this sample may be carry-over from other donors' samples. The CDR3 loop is CASTPRIQETQYF. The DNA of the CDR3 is TGTGCCAGCACCCCCCGAATACAAGAGACCCAGTACTTC.